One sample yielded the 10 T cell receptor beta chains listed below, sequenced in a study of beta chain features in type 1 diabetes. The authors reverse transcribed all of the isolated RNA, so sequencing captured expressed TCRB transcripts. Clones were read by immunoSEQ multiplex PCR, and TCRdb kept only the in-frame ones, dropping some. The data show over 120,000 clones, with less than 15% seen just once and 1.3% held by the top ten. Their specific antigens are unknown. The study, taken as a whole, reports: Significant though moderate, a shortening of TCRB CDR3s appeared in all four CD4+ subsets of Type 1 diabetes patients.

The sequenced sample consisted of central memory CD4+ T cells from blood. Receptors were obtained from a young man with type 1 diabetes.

The CDR3 spells CASSIASSTGDEQFF. The CDR3 DNA reads as TGTGCCAGTAGTATAGCATCCTCGACCGGGGATGAGCAGTTCTTC. The chain links TRBV19 to TRBJ2-1; tentative D call: TRBD2 (5 bases). Germline V lookup: CDR1 LNHDA, CDR2 SQIVND (reference sequence). This CDR3 has 15 amino acids. The germline V and J ends were trimmed by 1 base and 8 bases, with 15 bases remaining between them.

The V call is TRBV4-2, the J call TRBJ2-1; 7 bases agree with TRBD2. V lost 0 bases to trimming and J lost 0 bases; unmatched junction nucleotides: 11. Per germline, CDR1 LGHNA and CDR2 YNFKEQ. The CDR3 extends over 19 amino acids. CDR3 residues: CASSQDAESGVSSYNEQFF. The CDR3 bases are TGTGCCAGCAGCCAAGACGCGGAAAGCGGGGTGAGCTCCTACAATGAGCAGTTCTTC.

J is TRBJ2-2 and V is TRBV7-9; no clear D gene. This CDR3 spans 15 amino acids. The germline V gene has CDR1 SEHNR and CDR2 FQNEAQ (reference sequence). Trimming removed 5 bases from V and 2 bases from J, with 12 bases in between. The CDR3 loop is CASSPGSPNTGELFF. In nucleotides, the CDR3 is TGTGCCAGCAGCCCCGGATCACCAAACACCGGGGAGCTGTTTTTT.

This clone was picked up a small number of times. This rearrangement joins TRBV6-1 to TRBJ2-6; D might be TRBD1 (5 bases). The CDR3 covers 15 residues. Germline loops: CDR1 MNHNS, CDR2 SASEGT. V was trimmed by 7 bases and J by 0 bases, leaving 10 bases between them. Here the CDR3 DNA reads TGTGCCAGCAAACAGGCGAGCTCTGGGGCCAACGTCCTGACTTTC. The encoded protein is CASKQASSGANVLTF.

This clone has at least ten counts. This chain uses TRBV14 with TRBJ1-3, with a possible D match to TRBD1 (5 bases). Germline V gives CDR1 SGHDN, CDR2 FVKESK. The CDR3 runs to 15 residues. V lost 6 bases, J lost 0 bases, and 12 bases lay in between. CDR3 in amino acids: CASSPTATSGNTIYF. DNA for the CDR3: TGTGCCAGCAGTCCGACAGCCACCTCTGGAAACACCATATATTTT.

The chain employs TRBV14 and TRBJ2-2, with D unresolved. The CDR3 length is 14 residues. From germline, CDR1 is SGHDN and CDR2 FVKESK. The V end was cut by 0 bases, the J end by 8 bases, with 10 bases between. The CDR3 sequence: CASSQDSRKGELFF. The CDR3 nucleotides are TGTGCCAGCAGCCAAGATTCCCGCAAAGGGGAGCTGTTTTTT.

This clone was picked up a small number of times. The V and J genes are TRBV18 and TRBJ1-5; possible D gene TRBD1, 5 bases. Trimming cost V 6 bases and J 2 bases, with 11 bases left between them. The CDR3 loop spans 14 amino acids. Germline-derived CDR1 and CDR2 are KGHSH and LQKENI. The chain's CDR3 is CASSRGGGNQPQHF. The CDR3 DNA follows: TGTGCCAGCTCCCGGGGCGGGGGCAATCAGCCCCAGCATTTT.

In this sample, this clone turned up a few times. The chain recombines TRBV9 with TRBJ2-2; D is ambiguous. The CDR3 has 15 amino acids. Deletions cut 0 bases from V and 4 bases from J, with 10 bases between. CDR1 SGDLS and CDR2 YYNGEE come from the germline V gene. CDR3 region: CASSVGDPGTGELFF. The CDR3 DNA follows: TGTGCCAGCAGCGTAGGGGATCCCGGCACCGGGGAGCTGTTTTTT.

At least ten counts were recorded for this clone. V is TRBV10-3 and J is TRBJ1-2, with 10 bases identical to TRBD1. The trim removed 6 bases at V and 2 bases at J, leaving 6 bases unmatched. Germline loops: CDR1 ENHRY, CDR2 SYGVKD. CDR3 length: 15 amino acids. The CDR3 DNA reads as TGTGCCATCAGCCCAGACAGGGGGCCGAACTATGGCTACACCTTC. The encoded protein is CAISPDRGPNYGYTF.

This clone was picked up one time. The CDR3 region is CASSLIRGTGGIDQPQHF. Here the CDR3 DNA reads TGCGCCAGCAGCCTAATAAGAGGGACAGGGGGGATTGATCAGCCCCAGCATTTT. The chain uses TRBV4-1 and TRBJ1-5; TRBD1 agrees at 11 bases. V was pared by 4 bases and J by 5 bases, with 13 bases of the junction left unmatched. Germline CDR1 MGHRA, CDR2 YSYEKL. This CDR3 has 18 residues.